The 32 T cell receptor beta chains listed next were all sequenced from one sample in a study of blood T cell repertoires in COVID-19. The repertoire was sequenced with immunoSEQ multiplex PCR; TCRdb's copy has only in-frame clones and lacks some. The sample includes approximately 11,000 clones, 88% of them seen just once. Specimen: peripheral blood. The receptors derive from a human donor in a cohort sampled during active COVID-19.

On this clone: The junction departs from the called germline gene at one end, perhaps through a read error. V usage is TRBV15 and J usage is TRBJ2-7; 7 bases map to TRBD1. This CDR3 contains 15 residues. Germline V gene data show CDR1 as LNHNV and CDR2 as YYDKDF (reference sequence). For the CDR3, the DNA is TGTGCCACCAGCACGAAGACAGGGTTCTCCCACGAGCAGTACTTC. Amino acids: CATSTKTGFSHEQYF.

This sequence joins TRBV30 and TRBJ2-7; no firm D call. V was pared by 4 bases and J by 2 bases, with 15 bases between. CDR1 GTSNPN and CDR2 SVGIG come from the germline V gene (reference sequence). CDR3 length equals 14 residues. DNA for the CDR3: TGTGCCTGGACCCCCCCTGCCGCTACCTACGAGCAGTACTTC. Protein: CAWTPPAATYEQYF.

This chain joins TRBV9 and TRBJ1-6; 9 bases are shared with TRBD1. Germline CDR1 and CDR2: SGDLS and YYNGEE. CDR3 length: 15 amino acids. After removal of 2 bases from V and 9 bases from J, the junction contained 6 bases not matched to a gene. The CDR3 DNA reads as TGTGCCAGCAGCGTCGCCGGGACAGGGCTTTCACCCCTCCACTTT. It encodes CASSVAGTGLSPLHF.

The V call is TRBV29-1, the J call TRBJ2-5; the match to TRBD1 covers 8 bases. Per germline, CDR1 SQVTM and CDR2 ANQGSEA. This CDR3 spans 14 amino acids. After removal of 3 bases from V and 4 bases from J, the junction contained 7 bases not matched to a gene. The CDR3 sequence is CSVDRGQTGETQYF. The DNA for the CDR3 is TGCAGCGTTGACAGGGGGCAGACGGGAGAGACCCAGTACTTC.

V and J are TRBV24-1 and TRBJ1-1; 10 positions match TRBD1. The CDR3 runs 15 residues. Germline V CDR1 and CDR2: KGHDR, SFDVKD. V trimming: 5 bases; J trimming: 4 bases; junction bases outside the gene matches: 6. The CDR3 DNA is TGTGCCACCAGTGCCGACGACAGGGGGCCCACTGAAGCTTTCTTT. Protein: CATSADDRGPTEAFF.

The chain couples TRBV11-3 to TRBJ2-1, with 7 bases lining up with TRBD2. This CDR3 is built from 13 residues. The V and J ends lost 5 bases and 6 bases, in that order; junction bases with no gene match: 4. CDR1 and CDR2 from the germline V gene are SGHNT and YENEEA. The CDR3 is CASSTGTTNEQFF. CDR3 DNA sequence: TGTGCCAGCAGCACCGGGACTACCAATGAGCAGTTCTTC. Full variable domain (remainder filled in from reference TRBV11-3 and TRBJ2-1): EAGVVQSPRYKIIEKKQPVAFWCNPISGHNTLYWYLQNLGQGPELLIRYENEEAVDDSQLPKDRFSAERLKGVDSTLKIQPAELGDSAVYLCASSTGTTNEQFFGPGTRLTVL.

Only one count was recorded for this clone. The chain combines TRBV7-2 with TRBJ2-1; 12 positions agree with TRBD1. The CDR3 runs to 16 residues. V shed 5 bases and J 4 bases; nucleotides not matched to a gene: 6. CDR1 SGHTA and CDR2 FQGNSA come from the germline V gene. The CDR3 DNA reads TGTGCCAGCAGCCACGGGACAGGGGGCAGTTACAATGAGCAGTTCTTC. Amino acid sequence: CASSHGTGGSYNEQFF.

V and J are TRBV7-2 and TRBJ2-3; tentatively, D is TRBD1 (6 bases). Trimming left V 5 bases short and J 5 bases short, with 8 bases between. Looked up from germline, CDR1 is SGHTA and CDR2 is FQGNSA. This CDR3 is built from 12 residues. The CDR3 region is CASSPRGDTQYF. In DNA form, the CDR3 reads TGTGCCAGCAGCCCCAGGGGAGATACGCAGTATTTT.

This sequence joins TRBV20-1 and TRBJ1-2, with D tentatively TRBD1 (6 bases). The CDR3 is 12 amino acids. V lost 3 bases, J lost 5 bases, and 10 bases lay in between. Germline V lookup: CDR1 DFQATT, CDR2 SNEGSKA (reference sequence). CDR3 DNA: TGCAGTGCTAGTCGGACAGATTATGGCTACACCTTC. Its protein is CSASRTDYGYTF.

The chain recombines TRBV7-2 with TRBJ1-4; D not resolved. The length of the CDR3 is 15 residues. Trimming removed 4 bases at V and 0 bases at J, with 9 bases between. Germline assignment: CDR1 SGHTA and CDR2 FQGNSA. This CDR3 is CASSSGSATNEKLFF. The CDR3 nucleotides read TGTGCCAGCAGCTCAGGTTCTGCAACTAATGAAAAACTGTTTTTT. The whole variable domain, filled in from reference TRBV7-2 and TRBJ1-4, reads GAGVSQSPSNKVTEKGKDVELRCDPISGHTALYWYRQSLGQGLEFLIYFQGNSAPDKSGLPSDRFSAERTGGSVSTLTIQRTQQEDSAVYLCASSSGSATNEKLFFGSGTQLSVL.

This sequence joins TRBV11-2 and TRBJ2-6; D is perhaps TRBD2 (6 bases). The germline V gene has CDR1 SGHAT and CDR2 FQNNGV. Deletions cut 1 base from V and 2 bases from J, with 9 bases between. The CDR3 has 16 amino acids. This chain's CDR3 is CASSLGPGAGANVLTF. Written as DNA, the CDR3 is TGTGCCAGCAGCTTAGGACCGGGGGCTGGGGCCAACGTCCTGACTTTC.

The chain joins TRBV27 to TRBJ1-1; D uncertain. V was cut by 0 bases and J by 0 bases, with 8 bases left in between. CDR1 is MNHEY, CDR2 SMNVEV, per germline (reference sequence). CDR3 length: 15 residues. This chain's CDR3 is CASSLSGTVNTEAFF. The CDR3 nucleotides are TGTGCCAGCAGTTTATCAGGTACAGTGAACACTGAAGCTTTCTTT.

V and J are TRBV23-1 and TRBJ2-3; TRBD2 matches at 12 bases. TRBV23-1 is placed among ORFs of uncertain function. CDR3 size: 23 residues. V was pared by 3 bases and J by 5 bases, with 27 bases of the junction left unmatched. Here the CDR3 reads CASSHLWTGSLAGGPQSVDTQYF. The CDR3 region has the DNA TGCGCCAGCAGTCATTTGTGGACAGGGAGTCTAGCGGGAGGGCCGCAGTCGGTAGATACGCAGTATTTT.

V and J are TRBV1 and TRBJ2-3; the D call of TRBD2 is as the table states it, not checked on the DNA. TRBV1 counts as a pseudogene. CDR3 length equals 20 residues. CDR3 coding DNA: TGCACCAGCAGCCAAGATTTAGGACTAGCGGCTATGTCTAGCACAGATACGCAGTATTTT. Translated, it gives CTSSQDLGLAAMSSTDTQYF.

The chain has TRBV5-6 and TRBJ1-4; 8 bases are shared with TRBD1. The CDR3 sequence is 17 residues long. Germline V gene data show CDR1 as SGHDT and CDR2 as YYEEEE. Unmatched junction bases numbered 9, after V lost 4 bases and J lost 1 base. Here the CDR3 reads CASSPQGASGTNEKLFF. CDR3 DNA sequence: TGTGCCAGCAGCCCCCAGGGGGCGAGTGGAACTAATGAAAAACTGTTTTTT.

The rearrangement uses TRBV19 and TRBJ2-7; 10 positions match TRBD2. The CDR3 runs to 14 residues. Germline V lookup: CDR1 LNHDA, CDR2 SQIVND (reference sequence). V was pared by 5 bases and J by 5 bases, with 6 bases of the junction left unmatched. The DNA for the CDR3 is TGTGCCAGTAGTTCTATAGCGGGAGGAAACGAGCAGTACTTC. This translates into CASSSIAGGNEQYF.

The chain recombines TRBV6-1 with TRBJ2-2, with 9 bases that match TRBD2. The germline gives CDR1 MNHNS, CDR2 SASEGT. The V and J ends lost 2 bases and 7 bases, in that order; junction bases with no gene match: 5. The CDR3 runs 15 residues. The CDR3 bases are TGTGCCAGCAGTGAACCAGCGGGAGGTATCGGGGAGCTGTTTTTT. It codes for CASSEPAGGIGELFF.

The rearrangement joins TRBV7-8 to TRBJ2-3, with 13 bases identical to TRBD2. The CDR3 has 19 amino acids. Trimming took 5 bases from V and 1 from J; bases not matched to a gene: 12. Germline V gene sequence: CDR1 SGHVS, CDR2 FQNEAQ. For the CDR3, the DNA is TGTGCCAGCAGCCCGCCCTGGGGACTAGCGGGAATTGGCACAGATACGCAGTATTTT. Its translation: CASSPPWGLAGIGTDTQYF.

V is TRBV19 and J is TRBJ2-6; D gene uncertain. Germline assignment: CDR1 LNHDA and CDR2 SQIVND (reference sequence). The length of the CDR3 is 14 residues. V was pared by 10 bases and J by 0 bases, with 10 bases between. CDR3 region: CATSNPSGANVLTF. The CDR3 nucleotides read TGTGCCACCAGTAACCCCTCTGGGGCCAACGTCCTGACTTTC.

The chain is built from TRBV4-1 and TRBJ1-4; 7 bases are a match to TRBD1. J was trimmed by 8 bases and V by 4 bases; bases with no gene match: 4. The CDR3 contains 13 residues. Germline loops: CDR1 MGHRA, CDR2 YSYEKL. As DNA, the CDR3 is TGCGCCAGCAGCCGAGGGACAGAGGAAAAACTGTTTTTT. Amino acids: CASSRGTEEKLFF.

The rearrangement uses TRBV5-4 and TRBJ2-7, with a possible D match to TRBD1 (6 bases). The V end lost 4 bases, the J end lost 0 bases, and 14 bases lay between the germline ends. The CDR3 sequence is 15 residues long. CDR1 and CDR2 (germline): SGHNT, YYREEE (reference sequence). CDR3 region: CASSPRDTGSYEQYF. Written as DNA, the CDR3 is TGTGCCAGCAGCCCCCGGGACACGGGCTCCTACGAGCAGTACTTC.

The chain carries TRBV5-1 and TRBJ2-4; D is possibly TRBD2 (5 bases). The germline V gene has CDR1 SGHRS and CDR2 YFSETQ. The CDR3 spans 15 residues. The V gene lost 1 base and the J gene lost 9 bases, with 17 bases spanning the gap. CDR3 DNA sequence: TGCGCCAGCAGCTTGTCCCCCGGGGAATCCGCCATTCAGTACTTC. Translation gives CASSLSPGESAIQYF.

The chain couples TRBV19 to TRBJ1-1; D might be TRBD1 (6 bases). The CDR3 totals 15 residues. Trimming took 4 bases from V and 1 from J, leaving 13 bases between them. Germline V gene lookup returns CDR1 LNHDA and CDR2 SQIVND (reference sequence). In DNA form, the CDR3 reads TGTGCCAGTAGTAAACAGGGTAATGCGAACACTGAAGCTTTCTTT. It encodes CASSKQGNANTEAFF. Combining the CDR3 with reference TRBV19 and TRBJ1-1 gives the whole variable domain DGGITQSPKYLFRKEGQNVTLSCEQNLNHDAMYWYRQDPGQGLRLIYYSQIVNDFQKGDIAEGYSVSREKKESFPLTVTSAQKNPTAFYLCASSKQGNANTEAFFGQGTRLTVV.

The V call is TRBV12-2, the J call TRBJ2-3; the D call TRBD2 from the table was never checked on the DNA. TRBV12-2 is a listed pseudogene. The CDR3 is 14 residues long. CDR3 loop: CASRLFLTLDTQYF. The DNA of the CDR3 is TGTGCAAGTCGCTTATTTCTAACCCTAGATACGCAGTATTTT.

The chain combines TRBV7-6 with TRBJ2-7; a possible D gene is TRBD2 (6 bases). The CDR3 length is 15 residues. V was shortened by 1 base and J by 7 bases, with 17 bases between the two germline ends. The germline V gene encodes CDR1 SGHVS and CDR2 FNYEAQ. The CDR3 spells CASSLGVADIREQYF. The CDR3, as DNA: TGTGCCAGCAGCTTAGGGGTAGCGGATATACGAGAGCAGTACTTC. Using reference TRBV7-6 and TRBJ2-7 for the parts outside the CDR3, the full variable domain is GAGVSQSPRYKVTKRGQDVALRCDPISGHVSLYWYRQALGQGPEFLTYFNYEAQQDKSGLPNDRFSAERPEGSISTLTIQRTEQRDSAMYRCASSLGVADIREQYFGPGTRLTVT.

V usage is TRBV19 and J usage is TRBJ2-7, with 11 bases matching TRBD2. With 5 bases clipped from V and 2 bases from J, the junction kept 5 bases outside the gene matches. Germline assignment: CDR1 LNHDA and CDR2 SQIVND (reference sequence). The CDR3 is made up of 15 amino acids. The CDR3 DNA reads TGTGCCAGTAGTCCCGGGACTAGCGGAGCCTACGAGCAGTACTTC. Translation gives CASSPGTSGAYEQYF.

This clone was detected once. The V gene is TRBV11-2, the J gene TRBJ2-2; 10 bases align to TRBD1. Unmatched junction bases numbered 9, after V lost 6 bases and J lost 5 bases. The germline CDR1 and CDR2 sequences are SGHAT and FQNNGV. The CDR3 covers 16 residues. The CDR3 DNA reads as TGTGCCAGCAGTTCCGGACAGGGGGGATTTACCGGGGAGCTGTTTTTT. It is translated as CASSSGQGGFTGELFF.

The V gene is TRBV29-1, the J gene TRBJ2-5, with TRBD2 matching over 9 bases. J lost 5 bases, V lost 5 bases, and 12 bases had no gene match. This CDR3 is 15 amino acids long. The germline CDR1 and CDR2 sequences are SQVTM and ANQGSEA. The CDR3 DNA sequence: TGCAGCGTTTCCCCGACTAGCGGAGGAGGGGAGACCCAGTACTTC. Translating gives CSVSPTSGGGETQYF.

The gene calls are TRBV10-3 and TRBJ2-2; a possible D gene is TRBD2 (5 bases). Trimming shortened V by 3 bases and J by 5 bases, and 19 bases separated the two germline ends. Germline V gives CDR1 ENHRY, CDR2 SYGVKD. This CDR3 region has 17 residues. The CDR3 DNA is TGTGCCATCAGTGACCAGCCTCCCGGACTTCGAACCGGGGAGCTGTTTTTT. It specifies CAISDQPPGLRTGELFF.

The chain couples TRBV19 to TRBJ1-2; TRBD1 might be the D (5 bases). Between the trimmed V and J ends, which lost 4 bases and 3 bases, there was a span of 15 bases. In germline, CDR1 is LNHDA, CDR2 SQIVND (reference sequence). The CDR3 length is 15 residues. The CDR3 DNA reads TGTGCCAGTAGTAACCAGGGAAGGCAGCACTATGGCTACACCTTC. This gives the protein CASSNQGRQHYGYTF. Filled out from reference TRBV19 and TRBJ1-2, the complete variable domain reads DGGITQSPKYLFRKEGQNVTLSCEQNLNHDAMYWYRQDPGQGLRLIYYSQIVNDFQKGDIAEGYSVSREKKESFPLTVTSAQKNPTAFYLCASSNQGRQHYGYTFGSGTRLTVV.

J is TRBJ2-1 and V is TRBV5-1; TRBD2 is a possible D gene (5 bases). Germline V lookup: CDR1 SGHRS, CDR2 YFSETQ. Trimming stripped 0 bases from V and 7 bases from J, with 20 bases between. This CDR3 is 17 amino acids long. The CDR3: CASSLEPLAQSVNEQFF. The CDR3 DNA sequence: TGCGCCAGCAGCTTGGAGCCGCTAGCCCAATCAGTTAATGAGCAGTTCTTC.

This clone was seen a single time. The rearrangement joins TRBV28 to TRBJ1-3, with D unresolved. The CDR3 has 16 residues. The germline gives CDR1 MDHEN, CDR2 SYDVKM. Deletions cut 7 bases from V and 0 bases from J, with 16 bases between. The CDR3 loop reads CASKASLQSSGNTIYF. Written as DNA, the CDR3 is TGTGCCAGCAAGGCCAGCTTACAGAGCTCTGGAAACACCATATATTTT.